A selection of T cell receptor beta chains follows, all from one sample in a study of identical twins. MiXCR, run by TCRdb on the 5' RACE reads, gives a single entry per CDR3 protein. The sample has 430,000 or so distinct CDR3 sequences; about 24% are singletons. These records were also assigned to another study, of T cells expressing NK-cell markers.

Sequenced input: CD4+ T cells sorted from blood. Receptors were obtained from a woman younger than 35 in good health. Both conserved end residues are part of each CDR3. The D gene is left open where the match is weak. The size entry is marked missing in some rows and otherwise reads once, few, many or a size class.

J	D	V	size	CDR3	DNA
TRBJ2-2	.	TRBV11-2	.	CASTTRQQANTGELFF	TGTGCCAGCACCACCCGCCAGCAAGCGAACACCGGGGAGCTGTTTTTT
TRBJ1-4	.	TRBV18	.	CASSSRNNEKLFF	TGTGCCAGCTCAAGCAGAAATAATGAAAAACTGTTTTTT
TRBJ2-1	TRBD2	TRBV18	few	CASSPQGLADNEQFF	TGTGCCAGCTCACCGCAGGGACTAGCGGACAATGAGCAGTTCTTC
TRBJ2-1	TRBD2	TRBV5-4	few	CASSWTSGTYNEQFF	TGTGCCAGCAGCTGGACTAGCGGGACCTACAATGAGCAGTTCTTC
TRBJ1-1	.	TRBV10-1	.	CASPGSPGTEAFF	TGCGCCAGCCCAGGGTCCCCGGGGACTGAAGCTTTCTTT
TRBJ2-1	TRBD2	TRBV12-3/TRBV12-4	.	CASSLGLAGGANEQFF	TGTGCCAGCAGTTTAGGGCTAGCGGGGGGGGCCAATGAGCAGTTCTTC
TRBJ2-5	.	TRBV9	.	CASSVGGQQETQYF	TGTGCCAGCAGCGTAGGCGGACAGCAAGAGACCCAGTACTTC
TRBJ2-5	TRBD1	TRBV14	.	CASSLRQGSTQYF	TGTGCCAGCAGCCTACGACAGGGGTCGACCCAGTACTTC
TRBJ2-3	.	TRBV5-1	few	CASSLEGQDTQYF	TGCGCCAGCAGCTTGGAGGGTCAAGATACGCAGTATTTT
TRBJ2-2	TRBD2	TRBV20-1	few	CSARVHSGTPTGELFF	TGCAGTGCTAGAGTACATAGCGGGACCCCCACCGGGGAGCTGTTTTTT
TRBJ2-1	TRBD2	TRBV20-1	few	CSAQPGLAGVSEQFF	TGCAGTGCTCAACCGGGACTAGCGGGAGTCAGTGAGCAGTTCTTC
TRBJ2-7	.	TRBV7-2	.	CASSLMPGRSYEQYF	TGTGCCAGCAGCTTAATGCCAGGGCGCTCCTACGAGCAGTACTTC
TRBJ2-6	TRBD1	TRBV5-1	few	CASSFSQGAGANVLTF	TGCGCCAGCAGCTTCTCACAGGGGGCCGGGGCCAACGTCCTGACTTTC
TRBJ1-3	.	TRBV20-1	few	CSARDSRQSGNTIYF	TGCAGTGCTAGAGATAGCCGACAGTCTGGAAACACCATATATTTT
TRBJ2-1	TRBD2	TRBV20-1	few	CSARTSGGQTYNEQFF	TGCAGTGCTAGGACTAGCGGGGGGCAAACGTACAATGAGCAGTTCTTC
TRBJ2-2	TRBD1	TRBV5-1	few	CASNGQGGTGELFF	TGCGCCAGCAACGGACAGGGGGGCACCGGGGAGCTGTTTTTT